Included here is one T cell receptor beta chain sequence, with context. The antigen is not known. Germline CDR1 is SGDLS and CDR2 is YYNGEE. This CDR3 has 16 amino acids. After removal of 4 bases from V and 3 bases from J, the junction contained 9 bases not matched to a gene. TCRdb recomputed calls from the RACE reads with MiXCR, one row per CDR3 protein. The sample includes 75,000 to 100,000 distinct CDR3 sequences, approximately 8.6% of them seen just once. Time point described: patch test 2, 6 weeks after DPC sensitization. Treatment denoted: therapeutic diphenylcyclopropenone sensitization with weekly scalp DPC. The template was total RNA from unfractionated whole blood. The data are from a study of human T cells and chemical hapten exposure. The overall study: Diphenylcyclopropenone, dosed weekly to the scalp, was given to patients throughout the roughly 24-week study. Whole-study results and caveats: Every donor had alopecia, and their immune response may therefore differ from healthy people's.

The chain recombines TRBV9 with TRBJ2-3, with 9 bases aligning to TRBD1. This sample comprised whole blood, obtained in connection with sensitization to the hapten diphenylcyclopropenone (DPC). This receptor was obtained from a woman between 35 and 50 years old with alopecia areata. Some clones in this sample may be carry-over from other donors' samples. The CDR3: CASSPGTGFFTDTQYF. The CDR3 DNA is TGTGCCAGCAGCCCAGGGACAGGGTTTTTTACAGATACGCAGTATTTT.